This T cell receptor beta chain appears in the sequencing data of a study of cytomegalovirus exposure and HLA in healthy donors. The PCR ran on 60 Vbeta and 13 Jbeta primers. Assay used: immunoSEQ multiplex PCR; TCRdb lists only in-frame clones, some missing. The table has some 140,000 clones, roughly 85% seen once. The sequence came from a woman aged 30 to 39 in good health and CMV-seropositive. Sequencing was carried out using PBMCs.

The CDR3 DNA follows: TGTGCCTGGAGCGACAGTTCCCCGCAGTACTTC. Translating it yields CAWSDSSPQYF. This chain links TRBV30 with TRBJ2-7; perhaps TRBD1 as D (5 bases). Germline V lookup: CDR1 GTSNPN, CDR2 SVGIG (reference sequence). CDR3 length: 11 residues. Trimming stripped 3 bases from V and 9 bases from J, with 12 bases between.